The present TCR beta chain was sequenced within a study of T cell responses to AZD1222 COVID-19 vaccine. General observations from the study: Repertoire collection took place solely once the T cell response had peaked. Two AZD1222 doses significantly raised spike-specific TCR breadth and depth over controls. Targets within unmutated variant regions were reportedly found for nearly half of spike-specific TCRs.

The table came from immunoSEQ multiplex PCR; TCRdb's copy has only in-frame clones and leaves some out. Among 150,000 or so clones listed, about nine tenths were seen once. A word on this clone: Its specificity is unknown.

The CDR3 covers 13 residues. J was trimmed by 4 bases and V by 6 bases; bases with no gene match: 3. The germline V gene has CDR1 MNHEY and CDR2 SVGAGI. The V gene is TRBV6-5, the J gene TRBJ1-3, with TRBD1 identical over 7 bases. Sequences were derived from peripheral blood, sampled after recovery from COVID-19. The source is an adult who had recovered from COVID-19. CDR3 protein: CASRQGNGNTIYF. The CDR3 region has the DNA TGTGCCAGCAGACAGGGGAACGGAAACACCATATATTTT.